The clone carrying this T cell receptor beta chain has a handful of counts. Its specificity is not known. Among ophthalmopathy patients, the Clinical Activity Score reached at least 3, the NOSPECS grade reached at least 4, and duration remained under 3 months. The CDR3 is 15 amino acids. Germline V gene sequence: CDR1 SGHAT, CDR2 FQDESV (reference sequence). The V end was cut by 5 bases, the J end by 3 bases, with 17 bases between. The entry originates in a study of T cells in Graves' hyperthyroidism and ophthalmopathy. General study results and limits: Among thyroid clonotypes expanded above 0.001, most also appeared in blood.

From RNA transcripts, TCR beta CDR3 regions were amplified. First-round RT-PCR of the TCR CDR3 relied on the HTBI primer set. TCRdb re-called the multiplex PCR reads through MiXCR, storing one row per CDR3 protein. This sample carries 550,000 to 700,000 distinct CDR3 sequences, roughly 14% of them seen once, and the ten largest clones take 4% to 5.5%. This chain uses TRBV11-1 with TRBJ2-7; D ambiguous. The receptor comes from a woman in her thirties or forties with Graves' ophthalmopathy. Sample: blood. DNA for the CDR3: TGTGCCAGCAGCAGAGAGTCGCACCAGCTCTACGAGCAGTACTTC. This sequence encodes CASSRESHQLYEQYF.